This TCR beta chain was sequenced for a study of patients with pleural tuberculosis. CDR1 and CDR2 (germline): MDHEN, SYDVKM. With 6 bases removed from V and 5 bases from J, the gap between germline ends came to 4 bases. The CDR3 is 10 residues long. This clonotype was seen at least ten times. One entry per CDR3 protein, called by TCRdb with MiXCR from the reads. This table holds around 54,000 distinct CDR3 sequences, about 6.8% found once. This receptor was taken from a human donor with pleural tuberculosis. The chain is built from TRBV28 and TRBJ2-5; no definite D call. CDR3 DNA sequence: TGTGCCAGCAGGCAGGAGACCCAGTACTTC. It codes for CASRQETQYF.